The source of this TCR beta chain is a study of blood T cells in healthy people across ages. A second roughly 7 to 11 cycle PCR used barcoded and J-beta primers. MiXCR, run by TCRdb on the 5' RACE reads, gives a single entry per CDR3 protein. This table has about 680,000 distinct CDR3 sequences, 49% appearing once. The origin of this receptor is a woman between 55 and 75 years old in good health. Sequences were obtained from blood.

The CDR3 DNA reads as TGTGCCAGCAGTCCATTGGTGGGTCGCCCCTACGAGCAGTACTTC. Translation: CASSPLVGRPYEQYF. The rearrangement links TRBV27 to TRBJ2-7; D is unresolved. Deletions cut 5 bases from V and 2 bases from J, with 16 bases between. CDR3 length equals 15 residues. The germline gives CDR1 MNHEY, CDR2 SMNVEV (reference sequence).